Each of the 25 T cell receptor beta chains below was sequenced from the same sample in a study of ipilimumab plus nivolumab after autologous stem cell transplantation. Method: immunoSEQ multiplex PCR; TCRdb's copy keeps in-frame clones and lacks some. The data show about 43,000 clones, roughly 90% seen once. Sequenced here: PBMCs, sampled in a trial of ipilimumab plus nivolumab as post-transplant consolidation. The receptors here all came from a male donor with multiple myeloma.

This sequence joins TRBV4-2 and TRBJ1-5; D remains ambiguous. The CDR3 extends over 17 amino acids. Trimming stripped 0 bases from V and 1 base from J, with 13 bases between. The germline gives CDR1 LGHNA, CDR2 YNFKEQ. The CDR3 protein is CASSQDGDVGSNQPQHF. The CDR3 DNA reads TGTGCCAGCAGCCAAGACGGCGACGTCGGGAGCAATCAGCCCCAGCATTTT.

V usage is TRBV6-5 and J usage is TRBJ1-2; D remains ambiguous. The CDR3 is made up of 14 amino acids. The germline CDR1 and CDR2 sequences are MNHEY and SVGAGI. Trimming removed 10 bases from V and 3 bases from J, with 18 bases in between. The CDR3 is CATRLDGGDYGYTF. Here the CDR3 DNA reads TGTGCCACCCGCCTCGATGGTGGGGACTATGGCTACACCTTC.

J is TRBJ1-1 and V is TRBV4-2, with a tentative D call TRBD1 (5 bases). Germline V CDR1 and CDR2: LGHNA, YNFKEQ. Between the trimmed V and J ends, which lost 4 bases and 5 bases, there was a span of 14 bases. The CDR3 is 14 residues long. The CDR3 DNA is TGTGCCAGCAGCCCGATTGGGGGGAGTACTGAAGCTTTCTTT. Protein product: CASSPIGGSTEAFF.

The genes are TRBV7-2 and TRBJ2-1, with TRBD2 identical over 14 bases. Per germline, CDR1 SGHTA and CDR2 FQGNSA. The CDR3 has 17 residues. V was pared by 3 bases and J by 7 bases, with 8 bases of the junction left unmatched. CDR3 DNA: TGTGCCAGCAGCTTTGGGACTAGCGGGGGAACCGTGAATGAGCAGTTCTTC. It translates to CASSFGTSGGTVNEQFF.

The chain recombines TRBV7-3 with TRBJ1-1, with a possible D match to TRBD1 (6 bases). This CDR3 comprises 16 residues. CDR1 is SGHTA and CDR2 is FQGTGA in the germline V gene. Trimming cost V 1 base and J 5 bases, with 17 bases left between them. The CDR3 reads CASSLRGGAERTEAFF. For the CDR3, the DNA is TGTGCCAGCAGCTTAAGAGGGGGGGCGGAGAGGACTGAAGCTTTCTTT.

The CDR3 is CASSFTSVPPTEQFF. The CDR3 bases are TGTGCCAGCAGCTTTACTAGCGTCCCTCCCACTGAGCAGTTCTTC. J is TRBJ2-1 and V is TRBV7-9, with TRBD2 matching over 7 bases. This CDR3 has 15 residues. Per germline, CDR1 SEHNR and CDR2 FQNEAQ (reference sequence). J lost 9 bases, V lost 3 bases, and 11 bases had no gene match. The variable domain in full, with the rest retrieved from reference TRBV7-9 and TRBJ2-1, is DTGVSQNPRHKITKRGQNVTFRCDPISEHNRLYWYRQTLGQGPEFLTYFQNEAQLEKSRLLSDRFSAERPKGSFSTLEIQRTEQGDSAMYLCASSFTSVPPTEQFFGPGTRLTVL.

The chain links TRBV5-5 to TRBJ2-1, with TRBD1 identical over 7 bases. The CDR3 consists of 12 residues. The germline gives CDR1 SGHKS, CDR2 YYEKEE (reference sequence). The junction had 2 bases not matched to a gene; V was cut back by 4 bases and J by 7 bases. The CDR3 DNA follows: TGTGCCAGCAGCGCACAGGGGAATGAGCAGTTCTTC. As protein: CASSAQGNEQFF.

The chain combines TRBV7-3 with TRBJ2-1; TRBD2 matches 7 bases. The CDR3 is made up of 15 amino acids. The germline gives CDR1 SGHTA, CDR2 FQGTGA. V was clipped by 4 bases and J by 7 bases; unmatched bases: 10. As DNA, the CDR3 is TGTGCCAGCAGCTCGCGACTAGCCCCCCCTAATGAGCAGTTCTTC. It specifies CASSSRLAPPNEQFF. Supplemented by reference TRBV7-3 and TRBJ2-1, the full variable domain reads GAGVSQTPSNKVTEKGKYVELRCDPISGHTALYWYRQSLGQGPEFLIYFQGTGAADDSGLPNDRFFAVRPEGSVSTLKIQRTERGDSAVYLCASSSRLAPPNEQFFGPGTRLTVL.

The J gene is TRBJ2-1, the V gene TRBV9; D gene uncertain. Germline CDR1 SGDLS, CDR2 YYNGEE. Trimming cost V 0 bases and J 0 bases, with 7 bases left between them. The CDR3 length is 15 residues. The CDR3: CASSVAGGSYNEQFF. CDR3 DNA: TGTGCCAGCAGCGTAGCGGGCGGCTCCTACAATGAGCAGTTCTTC.

The rearrangement joins TRBV28 to TRBJ2-2; D not resolved. Trimming removed 3 bases at V and 5 bases at J, with 13 bases between. The CDR3 runs to 15 residues. The V gene's germline CDR1 is MDHEN and CDR2 SYDVKM. The CDR3 nucleotides are TGTGCCAGCAGTTTTTCCCTAGTCAGGACCGGGGAGCTGTTTTTT. This sequence encodes CASSFSLVRTGELFF. Supplemented by reference TRBV28 and TRBJ2-2, the full variable domain reads DVKVTQSSRYLVKRTGEKVFLECVQDMDHENMFWYRQDPGLGLRLIYFSYDVKMKEKGDIPEGYSVSREKKERFSLILESASTNQTSMYLCASSFSLVRTGELFFGEGSRLTVL.

The chain couples TRBV5-4 to TRBJ1-2, with D unclear. The CDR3 sequence is 15 residues long. V was clipped by 0 bases and J by 3 bases, with 12 bases between them. CDR1 is SGHNT, CDR2 YYREEE, per germline (reference sequence). The CDR3 loop is CASSLGAGEYYGYTF. The CDR3 DNA reads as TGTGCCAGCAGCTTGGGGGCCGGGGAGTACTATGGCTACACCTTC.

This rearrangement joins TRBV5-6 to TRBJ2-1; D may match TRBD1 or TRBD2 (6 bases each). V lost 4 bases to trimming and J lost 0 bases, with 11 bases between them. Looked up from germline, CDR1 is SGHDT and CDR2 is YYEEEE. CDR3 length equals 15 residues. This CDR3 is CASSRGHSSYNEQFF. As DNA, the CDR3 is TGTGCCAGCAGCCGGGGGCATAGCTCCTACAATGAGCAGTTCTTC.

This chain connects TRBV7-7 to TRBJ2-5; D may be TRBD1 (5 bases). V was shortened by 5 bases and J by 5 bases, with 12 bases between the two germline ends. Germline V gives CDR1 SSHAT, CDR2 FNYEAQ (reference sequence). The CDR3 runs 13 residues. The CDR3 reads CASSPQRGETQYF. CDR3 nucleotide sequence: TGTGCCAGCAGCCCGCAAAGGGGCGAGACCCAGTACTTC.

The chain joins TRBV28 to TRBJ2-1; D possibly corresponds to TRBD2 (5 bases). The ends were cut back, 10 bases at V and 4 bases at J, with 8 bases in the middle. CDR3 size: 11 residues. CDR1 MDHEN and CDR2 SYDVKM come from the germline V gene. CDR3 sequence reads: CATRGYNEQFF. CDR3 bases: TGTGCCACCCGCGGGTACAATGAGCAGTTCTTC.

The chain links TRBV19 to TRBJ1-5; 7 bases line up with TRBD1. Germline-derived CDR1 and CDR2 are LNHDA and SQIVND (reference sequence). The CDR3 extends over 15 amino acids. The V and J ends lost 6 bases and 2 bases, in that order; junction bases with no gene match: 7. The CDR3 sequence: CASRQLGQRNQPQHF. The CDR3 DNA reads as TGTGCCAGTAGGCAACTGGGACAGCGCAATCAGCCCCAGCATTTT.

The J gene is TRBJ1-1, the V gene TRBV5-1; D perhaps matches TRBD1 (6 bases). The CDR3 length is 16 residues. In germline, CDR1 is SGHRS, CDR2 YFSETQ. V was trimmed by 0 bases and J by 4 bases, leaving 16 bases between them. The DNA for the CDR3 is TGCGCCAGCAGCTTGGACGGGGGCGCGGTGGGCACTGAAGCTTTCTTT. It specifies CASSLDGGAVGTEAFF.

The chain combines TRBV25-1 with TRBJ1-6; 9 positions match TRBD1. Germline-derived CDR1 and CDR2 are MGHDK and SYGVNS. The CDR3 length is 15 residues. Trimming cost V 3 bases and J 9 bases; bases outside gene matches: 6. The CDR3 loop is CASSEGGTGFSPLHF. The CDR3 region has the DNA TGTGCCAGCAGTGAGGGCGGGACAGGGTTTTCACCCCTCCACTTT.

The chain couples TRBV15 to TRBJ2-5; D is unresolved. Germline V CDR1 and CDR2: LNHNV, YYDKDF (reference sequence). The V end was cut by 8 bases, the J end by 6 bases, with 13 bases between. The CDR3 spans 12 residues. The CDR3 DNA reads as TGTGCCACCCCACGGGTCTTAAAGACCCAGTACTTC. Its translation is CATPRVLKTQYF.

J is TRBJ1-2 and V is TRBV28; no reliable D call. CDR3 length: 13 amino acids. Trimming left V 6 bases short and J 4 bases short, with 12 bases between. Looked up from germline, CDR1 is MDHEN and CDR2 is SYDVKM. The CDR3 is CASSLVQFYGYTF. The CDR3 nucleotides read TGTGCCAGCAGCTTGGTTCAATTCTATGGCTACACCTTC.

The sample holds a few counts of this clone. This chain joins TRBV7-9 and TRBJ1-4, with D possibly matching TRBD1 (5 bases). CDR1 and CDR2 (germline): SEHNR, FQNEAQ (reference sequence). There are 13 residues in the CDR3. Trimming removed 5 bases from V and 8 bases from J, with 12 bases in between. The DNA for the CDR3 is TGTGCCAGCAGCCCCAGCGGGGGAGAAAAACTGTTTTTT. Its protein product is CASSPSGGEKLFF.

The rearrangement uses TRBV7-2 and TRBJ1-3, with D maybe TRBD1 (5 bases). Per the germline V gene, CDR1 is SGHTA and CDR2 is FQGNSA. V was cut by 5 bases and J by 1 base, with 12 bases left in between. The CDR3 covers 15 residues. CDR3 amino acids: CASSLQEGSGNTIYF. The CDR3 DNA reads as TGTGCCAGCAGCCTACAGGAAGGGTCTGGAAACACCATATATTTT.

The V call is TRBV5-5, the J call TRBJ2-7, with 7 bases fitting TRBD2. The germline V gene encodes CDR1 SGHKS and CDR2 YYEKEE (reference sequence). V was pared by 4 bases and J by 7 bases, with 17 bases of the junction left unmatched. This CDR3 has 16 residues. The CDR3 nucleotides read TGTGCCAGCAGCCCCCCCGGTAGCGGGCTAGCTCGGGAGCAGTACTTC. Residues: CASSPPGSGLAREQYF.

The chain recombines TRBV27 with TRBJ1-6; no clear D. Germline values: CDR1 MNHEY, CDR2 SMNVEV (reference sequence). The CDR3 is 12 residues long. V was pared by 5 bases and J by 9 bases, with 8 bases between. CDR3 loop: CASSPGSSPLHF. CDR3 DNA: TGTGCCAGCAGTCCGGGCAGTTCACCCCTCCACTTT.

V usage is TRBV10-2 and J usage is TRBJ1-5, with 9 bases identical to TRBD1. CDR1 WSHSY and CDR2 SAAADI come from the germline V gene. V was clipped by 8 bases and J by 2 bases; unmatched bases: 4. There are 14 residues in the CDR3. CDR3 amino acids: CASGRTGGNQPQHF. Here the CDR3 DNA reads TGCGCCAGCGGACGGACAGGGGGCAATCAGCCCCAGCATTTT.

This chain links TRBV6-6 with TRBJ1-2; D might be TRBD1 (6 bases). This CDR3 region has 14 residues. The V and J ends lost 7 bases and 3 bases respectively, with 15 bases between them. CDR1 MNHNY and CDR2 SVGAGI come from the germline V gene (reference sequence). In nucleotides, the CDR3 is TGTGCCAGCACCCACAACGGGGGCGACTATGGCTACACCTTC. Residues: CASTHNGGDYGYTF.